This TCR beta chain was sequenced during a study of control samples from healthy donors and cancer patients (TCRdb year 2020). Receptor amplification or capture employed the immunoSEQ multiplex PCR assay. The table comes from immuneACCESS by way of TCRdb, which keeps in-frame sequences with V and J called. Part of the clones is missing from these tables; in studies checked, under half for an unresolved V gene and the rest for unknown reasons. A total of around 99,000 clones appear in this sample, 90% of them only once. In total, the top ten clones hold more than 3.5% of the sample. This clone occurred once. It lacks a known antigen. The input lacks base qualities; no much larger clone sits a single base away. The CDR3 covers 15 residues, taking in both the cysteine and the phenylalanine. Only the CDR3 DNA stays, 45 bases, in frame from base 1. V is trimmed back by 5 bases and J by 6 bases, and the junction contains 9 bases that no gene match accounts for. CDR1 MNHNY and CDR2 SVGAGI are derived from the germline V gene (reference sequence).

The TCR was taken from a human donor in good health. The donor label of this sample is uncertain. The chain uses TRBV6-6 and TRBJ1-4; 7 junctional bases match TRBD1. Sequenced input: blood. The DNA sequence reads TGTGCCAGCAGTCTCTCGACAGGGCCGGATGAAAAACTGTTTTTT. This encodes CASSLSTGPDEKLFF.